This record covers a single T cell receptor beta chain. These data come from a study of blood T cell repertoires in COVID-19. For the study at large: Italy, Spain and the United States were the sources of the convalescent and acute COVID-19 samples.

The study recruited people aged about 18 to 95 years across approximately 23 US areas. Data came from immunoSEQ multiplex PCR; TCRdb stores just in-frame clones and leaves some out. Here the sample spans about 230,000 clones, around nine tenths being singletons. With V trimmed by 5 bases and J by 4 bases, 6 bases remained unmatched. The CDR3 length is 15 residues. Germline V CDR1 and CDR2: ENHRY, SYGVKD. The J gene is TRBJ2-2, the V gene TRBV10-3, with 8 bases lining up with TRBD2. The source of this sequence is a young woman with acute COVID-19. Source material: PBMCs or T cells enriched from blood (not recorded which). This CDR3 reads CAISSAGDATGELFF. The CDR3 DNA follows: TGTGCCATCAGTTCAGCGGGGGACGCCACCGGGGAGCTGTTTTTT.